This TCR beta chain was found in a study of blood T cell repertoires in COVID-19. CDR1 is WSHSY, CDR2 SAAADI, per germline. Trimming at V came to 4 bases and at J to 2 bases, leaving 5 bases not matched to a gene. The CDR3 extends over 14 amino acids. As handled by the study authors: Using reference gene primer amplification, nucleated cell counts were estimated. The method was immunoSEQ multiplex PCR; TCRdb's version includes in-frame clones alone and lacks a portion of them. Clone size and V and J calls were adopted from that table, with D and trimming inferred from the DNA. Seen here are under 50,000 clones, roughly nine tenths observed once, and the top ten hold 6.4%.

The chain recombines TRBV10-2 with TRBJ2-7; 7 bases line up with TRBD2. The sequenced sample was peripheral blood. The receptor was isolated from a man between 70 and 80 years old with active COVID-19. CDR3 loop: CASSGSGGAYEQYF. The DNA for the CDR3 is TGCGCCAGCAGTGGTTCGGGGGGAGCCTACGAGCAGTACTTC.